Described below is a single TCR beta chain sequence and its context. This clone was seen just once. What antigen it recognizes has not been identified. No clone much larger than this one lies a single base away; base qualities are absent. This entry belongs to a study of cytomegalovirus exposure and HLA in healthy donors (dated by TCRdb to the late 2010s). In the study overall: According to a later analysis, one platform produced both the approximately 110 validation repertoires and the 670 or so repertoires of the first cohort. High-throughput TCR immunosequencing, statistical association of individual TCRs with disease status, and machine learning were combined to predict cytomegalovirus infection status. The study was designed to test whether signatures of past pathogen exposure could be identified by cataloging public T cell receptors. Along with the roughly 670-subject first cohort, a separate validation cohort of 120 different subjects was used.

On the study overall, not on this receptor specifically: In the study, 150 to 200 TCR beta chains were listed as associated with cytomegalovirus. According to the authors, the approach could potentially be generalized to other disease states and immunological phenotypes. Subsequent analysis determined that TCRs grouped into clusters in the first cohort also showed a tendency toward co-occurrence across the roughly 110 validation repertoires, and about 93% of cluster scores exceeded 0. Most TCR sequences were observed very rarely across donors, whereas some public TCRs were present in many individuals. Three of the identified cytomegalovirus-associated TCR beta chains were confirmed in vitro to be specific for cytomegalovirus antigens. Cytomegalovirus status was reported to be diagnosed by the classifier with high specificity and sensitivity in both the original and validation cohorts. A later analysis had no HLA typing for the validation cohort, so co-occurrence there was scored across all 130 or so repertoires.

V is clipped by 6 bases and J by 9 bases, and the sequence between their germline boundaries is 15 bases long. The germline V gene (reference sequence) specifies MNHEY as CDR1 and SMNVEV as CDR2. The CDR3 measures 14 amino acids from cysteine to phenylalanine. The DNA shown is the 42-base CDR3, in frame from base 1. The donors belonged to the validation cohort of 90 to 150 subjects, which was separate from the approximately 610-subject first cohort. Preparation of the library involved the immunoSEQ multiplex PCR assay. The paper's data handling went like this. A statistical classification framework was built to diagnose cytomegalovirus status from the catalog of TCR beta chain sequences. TCRdb took this table from immuneACCESS and kept in-frame rearrangements with V and J called. Such tables lack part of the clones; where checked against another copy, unresolved V genes explain under half of the gap, and the rest is unexplained. That table is the source of V, J and clone size, and D and trimming were worked out from the DNA. Here the sample has under 250,000 clones; 80% to 90% occur a single time. The ten largest clones take up about 1.2% of the sample.

Input material: PBMCs. This receptor was taken from a woman aged 25 to 45 in good health and CMV-seronegative. The chain links TRBV27 with TRBJ1-6; the D gene is possibly TRBD1, with 6 bases matching. The CDR3 loop reads CASREDRGGSPLHF. Here is the DNA: TGTGCCAGCAGGGAGGACAGAGGAGGTTCACCCCTCCACTTT.